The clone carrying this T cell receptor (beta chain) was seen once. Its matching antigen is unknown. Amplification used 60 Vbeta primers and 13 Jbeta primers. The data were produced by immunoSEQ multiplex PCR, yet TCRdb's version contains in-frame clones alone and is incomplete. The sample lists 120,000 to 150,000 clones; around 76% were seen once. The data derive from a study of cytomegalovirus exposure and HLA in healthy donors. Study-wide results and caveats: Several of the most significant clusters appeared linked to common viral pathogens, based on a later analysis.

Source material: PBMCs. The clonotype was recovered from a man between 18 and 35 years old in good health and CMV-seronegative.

In DNA, the CDR3 is TGTGCCAGTAGAATCCGGTGGGAGCCCGCCGGGGAGCTGTTTTTT. This gives the protein CASRIRWEPAGELFF. The chain is built from TRBV19 and TRBJ2-2; D may be TRBD2 (5 bases). Germline assignment: CDR1 LNHDA and CDR2 SQIVND (reference sequence). The V end lost 6 bases, the J end lost 6 bases, and 17 bases lay between the germline ends. This CDR3 comprises 15 residues.